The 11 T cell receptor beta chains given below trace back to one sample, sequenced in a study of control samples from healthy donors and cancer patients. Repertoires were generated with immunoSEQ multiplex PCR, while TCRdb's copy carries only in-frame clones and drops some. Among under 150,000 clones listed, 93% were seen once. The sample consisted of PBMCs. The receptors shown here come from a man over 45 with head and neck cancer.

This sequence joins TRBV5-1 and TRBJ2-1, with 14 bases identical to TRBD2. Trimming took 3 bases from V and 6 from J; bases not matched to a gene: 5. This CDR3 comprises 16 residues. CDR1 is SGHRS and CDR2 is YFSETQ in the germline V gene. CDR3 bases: TGCGCCAGCAGCTCCCGGACTAGCGGGGGGTCCAATGAGCAGTTCTTC. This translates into CASSSRTSGGSNEQFF.

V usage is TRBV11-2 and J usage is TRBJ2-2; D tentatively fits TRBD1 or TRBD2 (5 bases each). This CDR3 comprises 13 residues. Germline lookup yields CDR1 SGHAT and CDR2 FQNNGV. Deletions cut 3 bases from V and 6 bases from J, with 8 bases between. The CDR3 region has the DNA TGTGCCAGCAGCTTTGGGACCGCCGGGGAGCTGTTTTTT. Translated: CASSFGTAGELFF. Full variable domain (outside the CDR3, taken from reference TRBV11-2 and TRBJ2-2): EAGVAQSPRYKIIEKRQSVAFWCNPISGHATLYWYQQILGQGPKLLIQFQNNGVVDDSQLPKDRFSAERLKGVDSTLKIQPAKLEDSAVYLCASSFGTAGELFFGEGSRLTVL.

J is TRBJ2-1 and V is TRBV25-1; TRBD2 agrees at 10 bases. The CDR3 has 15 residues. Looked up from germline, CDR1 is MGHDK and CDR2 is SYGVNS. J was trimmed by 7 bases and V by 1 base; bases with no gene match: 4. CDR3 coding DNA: TGTGCCAGCAGTGAATCAGGTAGCGGGGGGAATGAGCAGTTCTTC. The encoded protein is CASSESGSGGNEQFF.

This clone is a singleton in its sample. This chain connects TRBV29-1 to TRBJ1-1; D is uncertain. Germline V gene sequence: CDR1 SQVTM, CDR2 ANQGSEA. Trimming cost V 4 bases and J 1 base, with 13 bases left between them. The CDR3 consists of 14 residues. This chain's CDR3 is CSVGPQAPNTEAFF. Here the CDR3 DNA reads TGCAGCGTTGGCCCCCAGGCCCCGAACACTGAAGCTTTCTTT.

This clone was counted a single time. The CDR3 here is CAISESTNLWGGDTQYF. In nucleotides, the CDR3 is TGTGCCATCAGTGAGTCTACGAATCTCTGGGGGGGAGATACGCAGTATTTT. The chain is built from TRBV10-3 and TRBJ2-3; 7 bases fit TRBD2. Unmatched junction bases numbered 11, after V lost 0 bases and J lost 5 bases. Germline CDR1 ENHRY, CDR2 SYGVKD. The length of the CDR3 is 17 residues.

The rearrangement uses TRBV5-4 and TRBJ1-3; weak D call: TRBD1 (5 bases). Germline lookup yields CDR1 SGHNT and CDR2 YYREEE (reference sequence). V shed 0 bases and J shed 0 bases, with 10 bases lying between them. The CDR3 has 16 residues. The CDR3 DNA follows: TGTGCCAGCAGCTTGGACGAGGGGCTCTCTGGAAACACCATATATTTT. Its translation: CASSLDEGLSGNTIYF.

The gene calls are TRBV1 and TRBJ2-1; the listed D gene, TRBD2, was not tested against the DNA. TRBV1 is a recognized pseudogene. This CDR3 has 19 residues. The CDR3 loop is CTSSQDPRGSGGARNEQFF. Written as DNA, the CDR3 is TGCACCAGCAGCCAAGATCCCAGGGGAAGCGGGGGGGCCCGTAATGAGCAGTTCTTC.

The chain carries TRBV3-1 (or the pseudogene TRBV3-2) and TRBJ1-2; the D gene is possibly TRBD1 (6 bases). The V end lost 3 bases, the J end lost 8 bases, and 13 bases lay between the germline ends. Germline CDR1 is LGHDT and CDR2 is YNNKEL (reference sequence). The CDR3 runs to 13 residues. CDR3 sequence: CASSHATGSGYTF. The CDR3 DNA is TGTGCCAGCAGCCACGCTACAGGGAGCGGCTACACCTTC.

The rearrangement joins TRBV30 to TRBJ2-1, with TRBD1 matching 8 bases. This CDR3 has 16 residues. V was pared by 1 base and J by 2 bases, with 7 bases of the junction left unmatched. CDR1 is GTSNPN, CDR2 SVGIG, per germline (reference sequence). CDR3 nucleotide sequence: TGTGCCTGGAGTGCTGCAGGGGGCAGGCCCTACAATGAGCAGTTCTTC. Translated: CAWSAAGGRPYNEQFF.

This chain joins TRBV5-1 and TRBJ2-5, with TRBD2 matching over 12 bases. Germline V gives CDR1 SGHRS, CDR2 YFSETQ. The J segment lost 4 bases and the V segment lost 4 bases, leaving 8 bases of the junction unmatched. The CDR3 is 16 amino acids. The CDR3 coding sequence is TGCGCCAGCAGCGCCCTGACTAGCGGGGGTGGAGAGACCCAGTACTTC. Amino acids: CASSALTSGGGETQYF.

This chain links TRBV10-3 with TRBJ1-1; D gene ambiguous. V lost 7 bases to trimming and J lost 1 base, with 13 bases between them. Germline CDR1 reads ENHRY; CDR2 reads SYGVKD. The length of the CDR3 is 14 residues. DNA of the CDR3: TGTGCCATCAAGGCTAGGGCAGAGAACACTGAAGCTTTCTTT. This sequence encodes CAIKARAENTEAFF.